The 6 T cell receptor beta chains below were found in one sample sequenced in a study of blood T cell repertoires in COVID-19. This table comes from immunoSEQ multiplex PCR, and its TCRdb copy is limited to in-frame clones, with some not included. Among about 230,000 clones listed, 88% were seen once. What was sequenced was PBMCs or T cells enriched from blood (not recorded which). The receptors derive from a woman under 40 who had been exposed to COVID-19.

The rearrangement links TRBV9 to TRBJ2-1; TRBD2 matches at 8 bases. Germline CDR1 SGDLS, CDR2 YYNGEE. V was clipped by 3 bases and J by 7 bases; unmatched bases: 12. There are 16 residues in the CDR3. CDR3 DNA sequence: TGTGCCAGCAGCGGAAAGACTAGCGACGAACTGAATGAGCAGTTCTTC. Its protein product is CASSGKTSDELNEQFF.

The J gene is TRBJ1-6, the V gene TRBV19; D is undetermined. From germline, CDR1 is LNHDA and CDR2 SQIVND (reference sequence). The CDR3 consists of 12 residues. The ends were cut back, 6 bases at V and 7 bases at J, with 7 bases in the middle. This chain's CDR3 is CASSSRNSPLHF. DNA of the CDR3: TGTGCCAGTAGCTCTAGGAATTCACCCCTCCACTTT.

The rearrangement uses TRBV10-1 and TRBJ2-7; 7 nucleotides agree with TRBD2. The junction had 6 bases not matched to a gene; V was cut back by 5 bases and J by 2 bases. This CDR3 has 14 residues. Germline V lookup: CDR1 WNHNN, CDR2 SYGVQD (reference sequence). CDR3 in amino acids: CASSFLAETYEQYF. The CDR3 nucleotides are TGCGCCAGCAGTTTTCTAGCGGAGACCTACGAGCAGTACTTC.

This rearrangement joins TRBV27 to TRBJ2-3, with TRBD1 matching over 8 bases. The CDR3 runs 17 residues. The trim removed 3 bases at V and 1 base at J, leaving 9 bases unmatched. The V gene's germline CDR1 is MNHEY and CDR2 SMNVEV (reference sequence). CDR3 sequence (DNA): TGTGCCAGCAGTTTCTGGGACAGGACCAAGGGCACAGATACGCAGTATTTT. It specifies CASSFWDRTKGTDTQYF.

This rearrangement joins TRBV19 to TRBJ2-1; 11 nucleotides align to TRBD2. The J segment lost 0 bases and the V segment lost 5 bases, leaving 9 bases of the junction unmatched. The CDR3 has 18 amino acids. Germline CDR1 LNHDA, CDR2 SQIVND (reference sequence). The CDR3 is CASSRGLAAKSSYNEQFF. CDR3 DNA sequence: TGTGCCAGTAGTCGGGGACTAGCGGCTAAGAGCTCCTACAATGAGCAGTTCTTC.

This clone was found once. The chain uses TRBV29-1 and TRBJ2-3, with 12 bases matching TRBD2. Germline CDR1 SQVTM, CDR2 ANQGSEA. This CDR3 region has 16 residues. The ends lost 3 bases at V and 2 bases at J; junction bases unmatched: 6. This CDR3 is CSVDPGLAGYTDTQYF. The DNA of the CDR3 is TGCAGCGTTGACCCGGGACTAGCGGGTTACACAGATACGCAGTATTTT.